The subject of this entry is one T cell receptor (beta chain). The source of the sample is a study of blood T cell repertoires in COVID-19. As for the study in general: The study drew acute and convalescent COVID-19 samples from the United States, Italy and Spain. The cDNA or gDNA used as material had been derived from T cells, B-cell-depleted T cells, or PBMCs.

The CDR3 is 10 residues long. Between the trimmed V and J ends, which lost 5 bases and 6 bases, there was a span of 5 bases. Germline lookup yields CDR1 SGHAT and CDR2 FQNNGV. Under the authors' procedure: How many nucleated cells were present was estimated from reference gene primer amplification. Libraries were prepared by immunoSEQ multiplex PCR; TCRdb keeps only in-frame clonotypes and omits some of them. The V and J calls and clone size are taken from that table; D and trimming were inferred from the DNA. The repertoire holds 53,000 or so clones, with around 79% as singletons. The chain combines TRBV11-2 with TRBJ2-7; D is unresolved. The clonotype comes from a man aged 60-69 years with acute or convalescent COVID-19. Sample: peripheral blood. CDR3 coding DNA: TGTGCCAGCAGCACTCGCGAGCAGTACTTC. Translated, it gives CASSTREQYF.